These 15 T cell receptor beta chains were sequenced from one sample in a study of T cell changes during pregnancy in multiple sclerosis. The repertoire was sequenced with immunoSEQ multiplex PCR; TCRdb's copy has only in-frame clones and lacks some. The repertoire holds about 33,000 clones, with about 92% as singletons. The sequenced sample consisted of PBMCs (not recorded whether the cells were cultured). Source of these receptors: a female donor with multiple sclerosis, enrolled in a pregnancy study.

This sequence joins TRBV6-4 and TRBJ2-1; 14 nucleotides align to TRBD2. The CDR3 extends over 14 amino acids. V shed 4 bases, J shed 8 bases, and the junction held 1 base outside the gene matches. Germline V gene lookup returns CDR1 MRHNA and CDR2 SNTAGT. As DNA, the CDR3 is TGTGCCAGCAGTGGGGGACTAGCGGGAGATGAGCAGTTCTTC. It is translated as CASSGGLAGDEQFF.

The chain combines TRBV12-5 with TRBJ1-1; maybe TRBD1 (5 bases). The CDR3 has 16 residues. The V gene lost 0 bases and the J gene lost 5 bases, with 16 bases spanning the gap. Germline lookup yields CDR1 LGHNT and CDR2 FRNRAP. The CDR3 reads CASGLVLGRRSTEAFF. The CDR3 coding sequence is TGTGCTAGTGGTTTGGTATTGGGGCGGAGGAGTACTGAAGCTTTCTTT.

The CDR3 spells CASSGVFGQETQYF. DNA of the CDR3: TGTGCCAGCAGTGGGGTGTTCGGTCAAGAGACCCAGTACTTC. The chain has TRBV2 and TRBJ2-5; D not resolved. Germline V lookup: CDR1 SNHLY, CDR2 FYNNEI. The CDR3 has 14 amino acids. V was pared by 4 bases and J by 2 bases, with 11 bases between.

For the CDR3, the DNA is TGTGCCAGCAGCCTCCAGGGATCCGAGCAGTACTTC. It specifies CASSLQGSEQYF. The rearrangement uses TRBV11-3 and TRBJ2-7; maybe TRBD1 (5 bases). Trimming took 5 bases from V and 6 from J, leaving 11 bases between them. Germline CDR1 SGHNT, CDR2 YENEEA. This CDR3 contains 12 residues.

V gene TRBV28 combines with J gene TRBJ2-2, with D uncertain. This CDR3 is 15 amino acids long. Germline CDR1 is MDHEN and CDR2 is SYDVKM. The V end lost 1 base, the J end lost 3 bases, and 9 bases lay between the germline ends. CDR3 sequence: CASSLYALDTGELFF. The CDR3 nucleotides read TGTGCCAGCAGTTTATATGCCTTGGACACCGGGGAGCTGTTTTTT.

The chain couples TRBV28 to TRBJ2-3; TRBD2 matches 7 bases. The germline V gene encodes CDR1 MDHEN and CDR2 SYDVKM. Trimming removed 6 bases from V and 5 bases from J; junction bases left unmatched: 8. This CDR3 has 14 amino acids. This chain's CDR3 is CASRMGGIGDTQYF. The CDR3 coding sequence is TGTGCCAGCAGAATGGGGGGGATAGGAGATACGCAGTATTTT.

This rearrangement joins TRBV29-1 to TRBJ2-3, with D perhaps TRBD2 (6 bases). The ends were cut back, 4 bases at V and 1 base at J, with 12 bases in the middle. Germline CDR1 reads SQVTM; CDR2 reads ANQGSEA. This CDR3 contains 14 residues. The CDR3 DNA reads as TGCAGCGTTGGCGGGACTGGCGGCACAGATACGCAGTATTTT. Protein sequence: CSVGGTGGTDTQYF.

This clone appeared a single time. V usage is TRBV5-5 and J usage is TRBJ1-5, with D uncertain. Germline assignment: CDR1 SGHKS and CDR2 YYEKEE (reference sequence). V was shortened by 0 bases and J by 3 bases, with 19 bases between the two germline ends. The CDR3 is made up of 18 amino acids. The DNA of the CDR3 is TGTGCCAGCAGCTTGGCCATTTCAGTATACAGAAACAATCAGCCCCAGCATTTT. Amino acids: CASSLAISVYRNNQPQHF.

V gene TRBV5-1 combines with J gene TRBJ1-2, with 9 bases fitting TRBD1. With 4 bases clipped from V and 4 bases from J, the junction kept 8 bases outside the gene matches. Germline loops: CDR1 SGHRS, CDR2 YFSETQ. The CDR3 length is 15 residues. CDR3 sequence (DNA): TGCGCCAGCAGCAGCTACGGGACAGGGTTCTATGGCTACACCTTC. This sequence encodes CASSSYGTGFYGYTF.

A few counts support this clone. The chain is built from TRBV5-6 and TRBJ1-4; the D gene is possibly TRBD1 (6 bases). The germline CDR1 and CDR2 sequences are SGHDT and YYEEEE. Trimming removed 4 bases at V and 3 bases at J, with 13 bases between. The CDR3 sequence is 15 residues long. The CDR3 sequence: CASSLGKGANEKLFF. Written as DNA, the CDR3 is TGTGCCAGCAGCCTCGGGAAGGGGGCTAATGAAAAACTGTTTTTT.

The chain has TRBV7-8 and TRBJ2-5, with 8 bases that match TRBD1. The CDR3 covers 14 residues. With V trimmed by 5 bases and J by 7 bases, 9 bases remained unmatched. CDR1 and CDR2 from the germline V gene are SGHVS and FQNEAQ. The CDR3 bases are TGTGCCAGCAGCCCCGGACAGGGATTGGGGACCCAGTACTTC. It is translated as CASSPGQGLGTQYF. Variable domain in full (rest from reference TRBV7-8 and TRBJ2-5): GAGVSQSPRYKVAKRGQDVALRCDPISGHVSLFWYQQALGQGPEFLTYFQNEAQLDKSGLPSDRFFAERPEGSVSTLKIQRTQQEDSAVYLCASSPGQGLGTQYFGPGTRLLVL.

The chain uses TRBV28 and TRBJ1-2; D gene uncertain. The CDR3 is 10 amino acids. Germline V gene sequence: CDR1 MDHEN, CDR2 SYDVKM. V gave up 4 bases and J gave up 3 bases, with 0 bases separating them. For the CDR3, the DNA is TGTGCCAGCAGTTACTATGGCTACACCTTC. It encodes CASSYYGYTF.

The chain couples TRBV28 to TRBJ2-3, with 7 bases identical to TRBD2. V gave up 5 bases and J gave up 2 bases; unmatched junction bases: 4. Germline lookup yields CDR1 MDHEN and CDR2 SYDVKM. The CDR3 covers 14 residues. This chain's CDR3 is CASSGGVLTDTQYF. CDR3 sequence (DNA): TGTGCCAGCAGTGGGGGGGTGCTCACAGATACGCAGTATTTT.

V is TRBV6-1 and J is TRBJ2-1, with D tentatively TRBD1 (6 bases). This CDR3 contains 13 residues. Germline CDR1 is MNHNS and CDR2 is SASEGT. Trimming took 4 bases from V and 4 from J, leaving 8 bases between them. The CDR3 is CASSGTGYNEQFF. The DNA for the CDR3 is TGTGCCAGCAGTGGAACAGGGTACAATGAGCAGTTCTTC.

The chain uses TRBV7-2 and TRBJ2-2, with D unclear. Germline values: CDR1 SGHTA, CDR2 FQGNSA. Trimming removed 6 bases from V and 6 bases from J, with 11 bases in between. CDR3 length: 13 residues. CDR3 sequence: CASSPSLSGELFF. The CDR3 nucleotides are TGTGCCAGCAGTCCCTCCCTATCCGGGGAGCTGTTTTTT.